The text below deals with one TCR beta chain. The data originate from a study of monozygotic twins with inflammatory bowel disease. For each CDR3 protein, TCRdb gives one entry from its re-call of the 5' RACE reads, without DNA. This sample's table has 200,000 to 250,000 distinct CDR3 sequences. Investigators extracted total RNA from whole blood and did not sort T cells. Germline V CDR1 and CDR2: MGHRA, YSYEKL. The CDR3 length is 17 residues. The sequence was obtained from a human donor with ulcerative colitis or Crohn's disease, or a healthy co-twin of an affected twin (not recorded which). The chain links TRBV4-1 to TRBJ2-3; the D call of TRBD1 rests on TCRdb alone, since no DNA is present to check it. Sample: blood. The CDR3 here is CASSQDRGTANTDTQYF.